This T cell receptor beta chain was retrieved from a study of sequential checkpoint blockade in melanoma (dated by TCRdb to between 2018 and 2020). Turning to the overall study: In a 1:1 randomization, patients received either first-line nivolumab then ipilimumab (arm A) or ipilimumab then nivolumab (arm B). Maintenance nivolumab came after each of the two trial sequences.

TCRbeta CDR3 regions were immunosequenced from genomic DNA with the immunoSEQ Assay. Genomic DNA was amplified by bias-controlled multiplex PCR before high-throughput sequencing. Per the source publication's procedure: To quantify the absolute abundance of each unique TCRbeta CDR3 region, the sequences were collapsed and filtered. Clonality, defined as 1 minus Pielou's evenness, was calculated using only productive rearrangements. A previously published method was used to identify clones with significantly greater frequencies in on-treatment samples than in baseline samples. TCRdb mirrors the immuneACCESS table, restricted to in-frame sequences. Some clones are absent from its copies; in checked studies, under half trace to an unresolved V gene, and the reason for the others is unknown. V, J and clone size are taken as reported in that table, and D and trimming were inferred from the DNA itself. Across this sample there are roughly 9,100 clones, with 90% seen only once. The top ten constitute roughly 14% of the sample.

Broad study findings and their caveats: The response-prediction model combining TCR metrics and mutation burden needs validation in larger, independent patient cohorts.

Per the germline V gene, SGHTA is the CDR1 and FQGNSA is the CDR2. The CDR3 numbers 15 residues from cysteine through phenylalanine. Only the CDR3 DNA stays, 45 bases, in frame from base 1. The sample's treatment or condition, from its label and the paper: randomized to nivolumab then ipilimumab (arm A) or the reverse (arm B). Prior DNA-damaging chemotherapy had not been received by any trial patient. On a FACS Aria II flow cytometer, live CD3+CD8+ cells that were negative for CD19 and CD56 were sorted from thawed PBMCs. The samples were obtained from melanoma patients enrolled in CheckMate 064, an open-label, randomized phase II trial testing sequential checkpoint blockade. Peripheral blood mononuclear cells were obtained through leukapheresis, purified using Ficoll-Paque, and frozen in human serum containing approximately 10% DMSO. Immediately after sorting, the purity of sorted blood CD3+CD8+ cells was verified to be >98%, after which DNA was extracted.

Turning to this clone: Its antigen remains unidentified. No base quality information exists; no much larger clone differs at one position.

The sequence was collected from a human donor with melanoma. Sequences were derived from CD8+ T cells sorted from blood (inferred from file names), sampled from a patient given nivolumab and ipilimumab in sequence. The V gene is TRBV7-2 and the J gene is TRBJ2-5, with the identity of the D gene unclear. The J call is doubtful: the DNA matches TRBJ2-7 better. The nucleotide sequence reads as follows: TGTGCCAGCAGCTTCCATTCCGCGAGTGCAGGCGAGCAGTACTTC. The translation is CASSFHSASAGEQYF.